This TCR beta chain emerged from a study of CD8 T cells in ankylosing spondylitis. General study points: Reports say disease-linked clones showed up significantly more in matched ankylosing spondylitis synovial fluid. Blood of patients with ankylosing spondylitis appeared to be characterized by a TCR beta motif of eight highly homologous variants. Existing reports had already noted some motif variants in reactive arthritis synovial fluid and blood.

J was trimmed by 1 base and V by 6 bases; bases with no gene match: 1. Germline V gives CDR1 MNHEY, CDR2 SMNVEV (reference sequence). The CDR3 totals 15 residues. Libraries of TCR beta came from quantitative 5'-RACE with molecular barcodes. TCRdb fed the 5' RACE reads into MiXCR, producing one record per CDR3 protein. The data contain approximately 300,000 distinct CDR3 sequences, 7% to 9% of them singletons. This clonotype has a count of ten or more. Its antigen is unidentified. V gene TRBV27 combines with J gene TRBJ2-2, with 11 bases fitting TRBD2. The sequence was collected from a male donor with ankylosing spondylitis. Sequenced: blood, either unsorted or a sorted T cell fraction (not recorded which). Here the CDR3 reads CASRLAGGNTGELFF. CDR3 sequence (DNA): TGTGCCAGCAGGCTAGCGGGAGGGAACACCGGGGAGCTGTTTTTT.